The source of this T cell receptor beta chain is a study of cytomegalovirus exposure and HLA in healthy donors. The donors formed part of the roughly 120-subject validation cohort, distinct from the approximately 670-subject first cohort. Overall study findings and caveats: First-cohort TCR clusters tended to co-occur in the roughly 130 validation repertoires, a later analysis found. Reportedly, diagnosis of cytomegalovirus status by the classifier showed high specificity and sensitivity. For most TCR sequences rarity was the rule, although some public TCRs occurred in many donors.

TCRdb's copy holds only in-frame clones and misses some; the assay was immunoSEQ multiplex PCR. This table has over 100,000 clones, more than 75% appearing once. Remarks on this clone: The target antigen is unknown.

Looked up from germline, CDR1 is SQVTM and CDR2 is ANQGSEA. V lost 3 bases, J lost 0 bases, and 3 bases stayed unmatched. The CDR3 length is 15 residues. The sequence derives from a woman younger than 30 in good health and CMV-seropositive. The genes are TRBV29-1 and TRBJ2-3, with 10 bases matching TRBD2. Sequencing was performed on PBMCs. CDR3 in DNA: TGCAGCGTTGATGGGACTAGCGAAAGCACAGATACGCAGTATTTT. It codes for CSVDGTSESTDTQYF.